The 4 T cell receptor beta chains reported below all come from one sample, sequenced in a study of T-cell memory formation after mild COVID-19. TCRdb fed the 5' RACE reads into MiXCR, producing one record per CDR3 protein. The table lists approximately 250,000 distinct CDR3 sequences, approximately 16% of them singletons. Sequencing was carried out using PBMCs or a T cell subset sorted from them (not recorded which). These receptors came from a man younger than 35 who had mild COVID-19 (a few samples of this study predate the infection). Cell type and time point are not known.

This clonotype has just a few counts. V and J are TRBV7-9 and TRBJ2-1; 7 nucleotides align to TRBD1. This CDR3 spans 15 amino acids. V shed 4 bases and J 5 bases; nucleotides not matched to a gene: 8. Germline V gene data show CDR1 as SEHNR and CDR2 as FQNEAQ (reference sequence). CDR3 nucleotides: TGTGCCAGCAGCTCCGTCCGGGACAGAGACAATGAGCAGTTCTTC. Protein sequence: CASSSVRDRDNEQFF.

V is TRBV6-5 and J is TRBJ2-7, with D uncertain. This CDR3 is 13 amino acids long. V shed 2 bases and J shed 7 bases, with 12 bases lying between them. Germline CDR1 and CDR2: MNHEY and SVGAGI. Written as DNA, the CDR3 is TGTGCCAGCAGTTACGCGCTGGAAGGGGAGCAGTACTTC. This translates into CASSYALEGEQYF.

CDR3 in amino acids: CASSLTSGEGDNEQFF. The DNA of the CDR3 is TGCGCCAGCAGCTTGACTAGCGGGGAGGGGGACAATGAGCAGTTCTTC. The chain couples TRBV5-1 to TRBJ2-1; the match to TRBD2 covers 10 bases. Trimming took 1 base from V and 5 from J; bases not matched to a gene: 6. Germline CDR1 is SGHRS and CDR2 is YFSETQ. The CDR3 consists of 16 residues. Supplemented by reference TRBV5-1 and TRBJ2-1, the full variable domain reads KAGVTQTPRYLIKTRGQQVTLSCSPISGHRSVSWYQQTPGQGLQFLFEYFSETQRNKGNFPGRFSGRQFSNSRSEMNVSTLELGDSALYLCASSLTSGEGDNEQFFGPGTRLTVL.

The rearrangement uses TRBV12-3 or TRBV12-4 and TRBJ1-5, with unresolved D. The V gene lost 5 bases and the J gene lost 3 bases, with 11 bases spanning the gap. This CDR3 is 14 amino acids long. This CDR3 is CASSPLGNNQPQHF. CDR3 bases: TGTGCCAGCAGTCCGCTAGGGAACAATCAGCCCCAGCATTTT.